The 12 T cell receptor beta chains below come from one sample, sequenced in a study of shared clonotypes between healthy human individuals. The protocol was immunoSEQ multiplex PCR, while the TCRdb copy is restricted to in-frame clones and leaves out a portion. Altogether around 750,000 clones are present, around 72% being singletons, with the ten largest covering 1.7%. Sequencing was carried out using memory CD4+ T cells sorted from blood. Subset meaning: CD45RA-negative fraction. These receptors were obtained from a young woman in good health.

DNA for the CDR3: TGCGCCAGCAGCCAAGAGCAGCGGAGAGACAATGAGCAGTTCTTC. This encodes CASSQEQRRDNEQFF. This rearrangement joins TRBV4-1 to TRBJ2-1; D is possibly TRBD2 (5 bases). The ends were cut back, 0 bases at V and 5 bases at J, with 11 bases in the middle. Looked up from germline, CDR1 is MGHRA and CDR2 is YSYEKL. This CDR3 contains 15 residues.

This clone was detected a few times. V and J are TRBV6-5 and TRBJ2-3, with D perhaps matching TRBD1 (5 bases). The CDR3 runs 15 residues. CDR1 and CDR2 from the germline V gene are MNHEY and SVGAGI. The V gene lost 4 bases and the J gene lost 1 base, with 12 bases spanning the gap. The CDR3 sequence: CASSLAGKRTDTQYF. CDR3 bases: TGTGCCAGCAGTTTAGCAGGGAAACGCACAGATACGCAGTATTTT.

The chain uses TRBV5-4 and TRBJ2-7, with unresolved D. The length of the CDR3 is 16 residues. Germline V gene lookup returns CDR1 SGHNT and CDR2 YYREEE (reference sequence). V dropped 4 bases and J dropped 4 bases, with 21 bases sitting between them. CDR3 loop: CASSTGRWVDRYEQYF. Written as DNA, the CDR3 is TGTGCCAGCAGCACTGGAAGGTGGGTAGACCGGTACGAGCAGTACTTC.

Written as DNA, the CDR3 is TGTGCCAGCAGCCCCCGGGGGCTCCAGGGCACAGATACGCAGTATTTT. It encodes CASSPRGLQGTDTQYF. The gene calls are TRBV5-4 and TRBJ2-3; D is perhaps TRBD1 or TRBD2 (6 bases each). The CDR3 runs to 16 residues. Germline V CDR1 and CDR2: SGHNT, YYREEE (reference sequence). The V and J ends lost 4 bases and 1 base respectively, with 16 bases between them.

The V call is TRBV19, the J call TRBJ1-2; D is perhaps TRBD1 (5 bases). V was pared by 7 bases and J by 3 bases, with 21 bases between. Germline V gene lookup returns CDR1 LNHDA and CDR2 SQIVND (reference sequence). The CDR3 length is 16 residues. In DNA form, the CDR3 reads TGTGCCAGTAACAAGGTCGGTTGGGGGAATCACTATGGCTACACCTTC. This sequence encodes CASNKVGWGNHYGYTF. Combining the CDR3 with reference TRBV19 and TRBJ1-2 gives the whole variable domain DGGITQSPKYLFRKEGQNVTLSCEQNLNHDAMYWYRQDPGQGLRLIYYSQIVNDFQKGDIAEGYSVSREKKESFPLTVTSAQKNPTAFYLCASNKVGWGNHYGYTFGSGTRLTVV.

This clone was observed many times. The J gene is TRBJ2-7, the V gene TRBV5-1, with D perhaps matching TRBD1 or TRBD2 (6 bases each). V dropped 3 bases and J dropped 1 base, with 17 bases sitting between them. CDR3 size: 16 residues. The V gene's germline CDR1 is SGHRS and CDR2 YFSETQ. CDR3 sequence reads: CASSSGAGWRSYEQYF. In DNA, the CDR3 is TGCGCCAGCAGCTCGGGGGCGGGGTGGCGGTCCTACGAGCAGTACTTC.

The chain employs TRBV28 and TRBJ1-6, with 9 bases identical to TRBD1. With V trimmed by 6 bases and J by 9 bases, 6 bases remained unmatched. Germline V gene lookup returns CDR1 MDHEN and CDR2 SYDVKM. The CDR3 is 14 amino acids. The CDR3: CASSHGTGSSPLHF. In DNA, the CDR3 is TGTGCCAGCAGCCATGGGACAGGGAGTTCACCCCTCCACTTT.

The genes are TRBV28 and TRBJ2-5, with a tentative D call TRBD2 (5 bases). The assigned J gene may be wrong: the sequence end matches TRBJ2-7 better. The CDR3 length is 14 residues. Germline V gives CDR1 MDHEN, CDR2 SYDVKM. The chain's CDR3 is CASRRRGSTYEQYF. Written as DNA, the CDR3 is TGTGCCAGTCGTAGAAGAGGGTCTACCTACGAGCAGTACTTC.

The rearrangement joins TRBV20-1 to TRBJ1-1, with D hard to call. Trimming cost V 7 bases and J 1 base, with 7 bases left between them. This CDR3 comprises 11 residues. Germline CDR1 is DFQATT and CDR2 is SNEGSKA (reference sequence). CDR3 amino acids: CSVSRNTEAFF. The CDR3 DNA reads as TGCAGTGTGAGCAGGAACACTGAAGCTTTCTTT.

In this sample, this clone turned up many times. The J gene is TRBJ2-1, the V gene TRBV6-6; D is unresolved. V lost 6 bases, J lost 7 bases, and 13 bases lay in between. The CDR3 has 13 residues. Germline CDR1 is MNHNY and CDR2 is SVGAGI (reference sequence). Written as DNA, the CDR3 is TGTGCCAGCAGCCGTACTCTAGGGAATGAGCAGTTCTTC. This translates into CASSRTLGNEQFF.

This chain uses TRBV7-8 with TRBJ2-7, with D possibly being TRBD1 (8 bases). The CDR3 has 15 residues. Trimming took 6 bases from V and 7 from J, leaving 22 bases between them. In germline, CDR1 is SGHVS, CDR2 FQNEAQ. The CDR3 DNA sequence: TGTGCCAGCAGTCCATGGGGACAGGAGGGGGGGGAGCAGTACTTC. Protein product: CASSPWGQEGGEQYF.

The DNA of the CDR3 is TGTGCCAGCAGCTTACAATCCTACAATGAGCAGTTCTTC. This sequence encodes CASSLQSYNEQFF. J is TRBJ2-1 and V is TRBV7-2, with unresolved D. The germline CDR1 and CDR2 sequences are SGHTA and FQGNSA. V lost 2 bases and J 1 base, leaving 3 bases between the germline ends. The CDR3 extends over 13 amino acids.